This TCR beta chain comes out of a study of cytomegalovirus exposure and HLA in healthy donors. The PCR used 60 Vbeta and 13 Jbeta primers. Repertoires were generated with immunoSEQ multiplex PCR, while TCRdb's copy carries only in-frame clones and drops some. This sample has some 150,000 clones; approximately 87% occur once, and the top ten carry less than 5.5%. Trimming shortened V by 6 bases and J by 4 bases, and 10 bases separated the two germline ends. Germline loops: CDR1 SNHLY, CDR2 FYNNEI. The length of the CDR3 is 13 residues. The source is a woman in her 30s in good health and CMV-seronegative. The sequenced material came from PBMCs. This chain uses TRBV2 with TRBJ2-1; possible D gene TRBD1, 5 bases. CDR3 in amino acids: CASSMTVYNEQFF. The CDR3 DNA is TGTGCCAGCAGCATGACAGTTTACAATGAGCAGTTCTTC. Looking up the rest from reference TRBV2 and TRBJ2-1 gives the full variable domain: EPEVTQTPSHQVTQMGQEVILRCVPISNHLYFYWYRQILGQKVEFLVSFYNNEISEKSEIFDDQFSVERPDGSNFTLKIRSTKLEDSAMYFCASSMTVYNEQFFGPGTRLTVL.